What follows are 9 T cell receptor beta chains derived from one specimen sequenced in a study of T-cell memory formation after mild COVID-19. TCRdb re-called the 5' RACE reads through MiXCR, storing one row per CDR3 protein. The sample contains approximately 400,000 distinct CDR3 sequences, 20% to 25% of which appear only once. The sample was PBMCs or a T cell subset sorted from them (not recorded which). The receptors stem from an adult woman who had mild COVID-19 (a few samples of this study predate the infection). Cell type and time point are not known.

This chain uses TRBV7-2 with TRBJ2-5; D tentatively fits TRBD1 or TRBD2 (6 bases each). The V gene lost 6 bases and the J gene lost 0 bases, with 14 bases spanning the gap. The CDR3 contains 15 residues. The V gene's germline CDR1 is SGHTA and CDR2 FQGNSA. The CDR3 coding sequence is TGTGCCAGCAGAGGGGGGACGCGTTACCAAGAGACCCAGTACTTC. This sequence encodes CASRGGTRYQETQYF.

The chain is built from TRBV18 and TRBJ2-1; 8 bases map to TRBD1. Germline CDR1 KGHSH, CDR2 LQKENI. The ends lost 2 bases at V and 10 bases at J; junction bases unmatched: 13. This CDR3 contains 16 residues. The CDR3 loop is CASSPMGQAIRREQFF. DNA of the CDR3: TGTGCCAGCTCACCAATGGGACAGGCCATTAGGCGAGAGCAGTTCTTC. The entire variable domain, with the rest obtained from reference TRBV18 and TRBJ2-1, is as follows: NAGVMQNPRHLVRRRGQEARLRCSPMKGHSHVYWYRQLPEEGLKFMVYLQKENIIDESGMPKERFSAEFPKEGPSILRIQQVVRGDSAAYFCASSPMGQAIRREQFFGPGTRLTVL.

The rearrangement links TRBV27 to TRBJ2-4, with TRBD2 matching over 8 bases. V lost 4 bases, J lost 7 bases, and 3 bases stayed unmatched. This CDR3 is 13 amino acids long. Germline CDR1 MNHEY, CDR2 SMNVEV (reference sequence). CDR3 region: CASSSSGYNIQYF. The CDR3 DNA reads TGTGCCAGCAGTTCTAGCGGGTATAACATTCAGTACTTC.

This clonotype occurred a few times. The chain uses TRBV7-2 and TRBJ2-2; 8 bases map to TRBD2. The CDR3 length is 20 residues. V dropped 6 bases and J dropped 2; count of bases not matched to a gene: 20. Germline V gene data show CDR1 as SGHTA and CDR2 as FQGNSA. The CDR3 loop reads CASRRPSGGSGIINTGELFF. The CDR3 region has the DNA TGTGCCAGCAGGAGACCTTCGGGGGGTAGCGGGATAATTAACACCGGGGAGCTGTTTTTT.

This chain links TRBV6-6 with TRBJ1-2; TRBD1 might be the D (5 bases). The V end was cut by 0 bases, the J end by 6 bases, with 17 bases between. Germline loops: CDR1 MNHNY, CDR2 SVGAGI (reference sequence). The CDR3 runs 16 residues. In DNA, the CDR3 is TGTGCCAGCAGTTACTCGGCAGGGCAGGTGAAAGATGGCTACACCTTC. It codes for CASSYSAGQVKDGYTF.

The chain carries TRBV11-2 and TRBJ2-7; the D gene is possibly TRBD1 (6 bases). The CDR3 length is 14 residues. V lost 5 bases to trimming and J lost 0 bases, with 11 bases between them. Germline loops: CDR1 SGHAT, CDR2 FQNNGV. Written as DNA, the CDR3 is TGTGCCAGCAGCGGTCACAGGGTCTCCTACGAGCAGTACTTC. Protein: CASSGHRVSYEQYF.

The chain is built from TRBV11-3 and TRBJ2-1, with D tentatively TRBD1 (5 bases). Germline V gives CDR1 SGHNT, CDR2 YENEEA. V dropped 0 bases and J dropped 5 bases, with 14 bases sitting between them. The CDR3 has 16 amino acids. In nucleotides, the CDR3 is TGTGCCAGCAGCTTAGATCCCCAGGGCTATAACAATGAGCAGTTCTTC. Amino acid sequence: CASSLDPQGYNNEQFF. Full variable domain (missing parts from reference TRBV11-3 and TRBJ2-1): EAGVVQSPRYKIIEKKQPVAFWCNPISGHNTLYWYLQNLGQGPELLIRYENEEAVDDSQLPKDRFSAERLKGVDSTLKIQPAELGDSAVYLCASSLDPQGYNNEQFFGPGTRLTVL.

This clonotype was seen a handful of times. The chain uses TRBV5-1 and TRBJ2-3; TRBD1 agrees at 7 bases. The germline V gene encodes CDR1 SGHRS and CDR2 YFSETQ. This CDR3 is 17 amino acids long. V was clipped by 5 bases and J by 2 bases; unmatched bases: 14. The CDR3 loop reads CASRGRDRSSFTDTQYF. The CDR3 nucleotides are TGCGCCAGCAGGGGAAGGGACAGATCATCCTTCACAGATACGCAGTATTTT.

The rearrangement uses TRBV6-5 and TRBJ1-1; no clear D. CDR3 length equals 12 residues. The V and J ends lost 5 bases and 11 bases respectively, with 15 bases between them. Germline V lookup: CDR1 MNHEY, CDR2 SVGAGI. Written as DNA, the CDR3 is TGTGCCAGCAGTACGGCCCATACGAGGGCTTTCTTT. It is translated as CASSTAHTRAFF.